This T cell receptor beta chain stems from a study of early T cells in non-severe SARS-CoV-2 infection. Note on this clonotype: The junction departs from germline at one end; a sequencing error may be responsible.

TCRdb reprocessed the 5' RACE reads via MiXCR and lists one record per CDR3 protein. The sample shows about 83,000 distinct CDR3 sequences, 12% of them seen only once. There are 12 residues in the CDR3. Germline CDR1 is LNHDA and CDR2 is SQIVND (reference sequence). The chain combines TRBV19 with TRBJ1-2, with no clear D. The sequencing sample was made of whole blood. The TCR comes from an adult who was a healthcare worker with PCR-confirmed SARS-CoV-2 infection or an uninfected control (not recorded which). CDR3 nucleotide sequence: TGTGCCAGTAGTCCCGAGTGGGGTGGCTTCACCTTC. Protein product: CASSPEWGGFTF. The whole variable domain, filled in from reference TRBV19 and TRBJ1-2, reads DGGITQSPKYLFRKEGQNVTLSCEQNLNHDAMYWYRQDPGQGLRLIYYSQIVNDFQKGDIAEGYSVSREKKESFPLTVTSAQKNPTAFYLCASSPEWGGFTFGSGTRLTVV.